Sequencing of this T cell receptor (beta chain) was carried out in a study of Graves' ophthalmopathy and Graves' hyperthyroidism. About the research overall: Peripheral blood collection took place at initial diagnosis, before any treatment.

Study-wide results and limits: Blood shared most expanded thyroid clonotypes above 0.001 frequency.

Other autoimmune diseases, uncontrolled infections, pregnancy or lactation led to the exclusion of patients. Researchers took RNA transcripts and amplified TCR beta CDR3 regions from them. The workflow started with a first-round RT-PCR run with HTBI primers and then moved on to a second-round multiplex PCR. Each CDR3 protein gets one entry after TCRdb re-called the multiplex PCR reads with MiXCR. The sample consists of approximately 160,000 distinct CDR3 sequences, roughly two fifths of them appearing once. Worth noting for this clonotype: The antigen remains undetermined.

The TCR originated in a man aged 25 to 40 with Graves' ophthalmopathy. Sequenced input: peripheral blood.

The CDR3 is CASSLTGAANTEAFF. As DNA, the CDR3 is TGTGCCAGCAGTTTAACTGGGGCGGCGAACACTGAAGCTTTCTTT. The V and J genes are TRBV28 and TRBJ1-1; D is possibly TRBD1 (5 bases). CDR3 size: 15 residues. Between the trimmed V and J ends, which lost 2 bases and 1 base, there was a span of 11 bases. The V gene's germline CDR1 is MDHEN and CDR2 SYDVKM.